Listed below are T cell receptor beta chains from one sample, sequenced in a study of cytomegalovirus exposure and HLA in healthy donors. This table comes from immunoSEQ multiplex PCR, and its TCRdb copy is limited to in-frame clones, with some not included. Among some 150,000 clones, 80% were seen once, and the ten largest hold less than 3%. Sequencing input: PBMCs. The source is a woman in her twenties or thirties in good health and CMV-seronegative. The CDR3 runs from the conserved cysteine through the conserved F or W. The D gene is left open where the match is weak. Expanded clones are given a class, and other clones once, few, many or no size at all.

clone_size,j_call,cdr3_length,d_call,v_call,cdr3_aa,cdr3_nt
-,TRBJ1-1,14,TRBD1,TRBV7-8,CASSTLGQVKVAFF,TGTGCCAGCAGCACCCTTGGACAGGTAAAGGTCGCTTTCTTT
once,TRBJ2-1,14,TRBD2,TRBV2,CASRTLAGGDEQFF,TGTGCCAGCAGGACACTAGCGGGGGGGGATGAGCAGTTCTTC
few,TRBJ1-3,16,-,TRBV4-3,CASSQASAGVGNTIYF,TGCGCCAGCAGCCAAGCGTCGGCAGGGGTGGGAAACACCATATATTTT
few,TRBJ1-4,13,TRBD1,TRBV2,CAARQGANEKLFF,TGTGCCGCCCGACAGGGGGCTAATGAAAAACTGTTTTTT
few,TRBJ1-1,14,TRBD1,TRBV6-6,CASSGDRVNTEAFF,TGTGCCAGCAGTGGGGACAGGGTGAACACTGAAGCTTTCTTT
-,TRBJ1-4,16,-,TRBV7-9,CSSSLLGLKTNEKLFF,TGTTCCAGCAGCCTCCTGGGGCTCAAAACTAATGAAAAACTGTTTTTT
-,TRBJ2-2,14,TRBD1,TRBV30,CACRTGRFGGELFF,TGTGCCTGCCGGACAGGGCGGTTCGGCGGGGAGCTGTTTTTT
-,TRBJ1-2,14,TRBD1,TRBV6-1,CASSQQGARYGYTF,TGTGCCAGCAGTCAACAGGGGGCTCGCTATGGCTACACCTTC
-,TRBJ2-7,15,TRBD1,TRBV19,CASSPQGGPSYEQYF,TGTGCCAGTAGCCCACAGGGGGGCCCTTCCTACGAGCAGTACTTC
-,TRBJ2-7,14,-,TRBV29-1,CSVGRRAETDEQYF,TGCAGCGTTGGGAGGCGGGCCGAGACCGACGAGCAGTACTTC
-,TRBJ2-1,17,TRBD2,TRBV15,CATSRDRGASGDNEQFF,TGTGCCACCAGCAGAGATAGGGGCGCTAGCGGGGACAATGAGCAGTTCTTC
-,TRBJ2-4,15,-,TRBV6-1,CASSEVGGAGNIQYF,TGTGCCAGCAGTGAAGTAGGGGGGGCGGGAAACATTCAGTACTTC
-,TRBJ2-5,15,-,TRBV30,CAWGNAGVAQETQYF,TGTGCCTGGGGCAACGCAGGGGTAGCCCAAGAGACCCAGTACTTC
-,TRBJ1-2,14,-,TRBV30,CAWSRTDSNYGYTF,TGTGCCTGGAGTAGGACAGACTCTAACTATGGCTACACCTTC
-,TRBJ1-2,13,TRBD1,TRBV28,CASNIQGAHGYTF,TGTGCCAGCAACATACAGGGGGCGCATGGCTACACCTTC
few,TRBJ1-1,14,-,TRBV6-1,CASSGAGMNTEAFF,TGTGCCAGCAGTGGGGCAGGGATGAACACTGAAGCTTTCTTT
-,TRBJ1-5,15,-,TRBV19,CASSIGRGIPQPQHF,TGTGCCAGTAGTATAGGCAGGGGTATACCTCAGCCCCAGCATTTT
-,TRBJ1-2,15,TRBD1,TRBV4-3,CASSQASRGQGGYTF,TGCGCCAGCAGCCAAGCGTCCAGGGGGCAAGGTGGCTACACCTTC
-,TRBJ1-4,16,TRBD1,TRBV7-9,CASSPQTGLGNEKLFF,TGTGCCAGCAGCCCACAGACAGGGCTAGGTAATGAAAAACTGTTTTTT
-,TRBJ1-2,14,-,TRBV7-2,CASSPVAIPYGYTF,TGTGCCAGCAGCCCTGTAGCCATACCTTATGGCTACACCTTC
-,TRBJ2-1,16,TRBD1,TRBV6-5,CASSYGGTGANNEQFF,TGTGCCAGCAGTTACGGGGGGACAGGGGCCAACAATGAGCAGTTCTTC
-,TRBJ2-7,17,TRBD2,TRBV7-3,CASSLRLAGGLPDEQYF,TGTGCCAGCAGCTTAAGGTTAGCGGGAGGCCTGCCCGACGAGCAGTACTTC
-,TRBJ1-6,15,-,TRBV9,CASSGRGGPNSPLHF,TGTGCCAGCAGCGGACGGGGGGGCCCTAATTCACCCCTCCACTTT
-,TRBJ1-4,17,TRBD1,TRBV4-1,CASSQDWGVQGGEKLFF,TGCGCCAGCAGCCAAGATTGGGGCGTCCAGGGGGGTGAAAAACTGTTTTTT
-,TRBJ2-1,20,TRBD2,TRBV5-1,CASSLGWEIRLAGGWNEQFF,TGCGCCAGCAGCTTGGGATGGGAAATCAGACTAGCGGGGGGATGGAATGAGCAGTTCTTC
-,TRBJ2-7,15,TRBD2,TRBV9,CASSAGTSGTYEQYF,TGTGCCAGCAGCGCAGGGACTAGCGGGACCTACGAGCAGTACTTC
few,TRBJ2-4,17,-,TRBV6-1,CASSEVYGGGGKNIQYF,TGTGCCAGCAGTGAAGTTTATGGGGGCGGTGGCAAAAACATTCAGTACTTC
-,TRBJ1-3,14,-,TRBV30,CAWKGRLSGNTIYF,TGTGCCTGGAAAGGGAGGCTCTCTGGAAACACCATATATTTT
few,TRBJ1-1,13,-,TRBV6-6,CASSYSSRTEAFF,TGTGCCAGCAGTTACTCGTCGAGGACTGAAGCTTTCTTT